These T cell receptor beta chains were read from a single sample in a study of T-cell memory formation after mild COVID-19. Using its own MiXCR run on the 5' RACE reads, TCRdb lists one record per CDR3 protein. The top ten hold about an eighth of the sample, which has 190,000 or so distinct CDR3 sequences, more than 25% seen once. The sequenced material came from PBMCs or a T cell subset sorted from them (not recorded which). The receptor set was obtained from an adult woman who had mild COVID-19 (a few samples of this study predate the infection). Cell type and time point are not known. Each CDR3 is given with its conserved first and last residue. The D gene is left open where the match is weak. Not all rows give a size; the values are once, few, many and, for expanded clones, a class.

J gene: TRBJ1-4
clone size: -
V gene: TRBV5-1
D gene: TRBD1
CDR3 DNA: TGCGCCAGCAGCTTGCTGACAGGGACTAATGAAAAACTGTTTTTT
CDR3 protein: CASSLLTGTNEKLFF

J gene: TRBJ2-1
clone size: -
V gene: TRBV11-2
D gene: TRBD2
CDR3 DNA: TGTGCCAGCAGCTGGACTAGCGGGGGGGCCAATGAGCAGTTCTTC
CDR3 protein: CASSWTSGGANEQFF

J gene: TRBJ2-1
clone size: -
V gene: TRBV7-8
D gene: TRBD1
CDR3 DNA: TGTGCCAGCAGCTATGCCGGGACAGGGAACAATGAGCAGTTCTTC
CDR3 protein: CASSYAGTGNNEQFF

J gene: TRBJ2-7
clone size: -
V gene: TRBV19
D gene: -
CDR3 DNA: TGTGCCAGTAGTATAGCAGGTGCGGGGTACGAGCAGTACTTC
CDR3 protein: CASSIAGAGYEQYF

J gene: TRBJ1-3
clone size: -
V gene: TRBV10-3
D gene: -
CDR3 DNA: TGTGCCATCAGAGGAGACCGGACAGATTTATATTTT
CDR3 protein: CAIRGDRTDLYF

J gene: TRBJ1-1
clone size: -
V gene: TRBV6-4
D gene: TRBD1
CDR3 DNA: TGTGCCAGCAGGCGAGATGGGACAGGGTTAGAAGCTTTCTTT
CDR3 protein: CASRRDGTGLEAFF

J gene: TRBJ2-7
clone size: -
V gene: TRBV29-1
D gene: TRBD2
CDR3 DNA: TGCAGCGTCTTGGGCCCGGCAGGGAGGGTAGGGGAGCAGTACTTC
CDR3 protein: CSVLGPAGRVGEQYF

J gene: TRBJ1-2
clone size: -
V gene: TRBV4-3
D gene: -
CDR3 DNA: TGCGCCAGCAGCCAAGATCTAGTGACTTACTATGGCTACACCTTC
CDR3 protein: CASSQDLVTYYGYTF

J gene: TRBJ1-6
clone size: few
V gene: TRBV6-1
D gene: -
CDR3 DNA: TGTGCCAGCTACCAAAAAGGGTCACCCCTCCACTTT
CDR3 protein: CASYQKGSPLHF

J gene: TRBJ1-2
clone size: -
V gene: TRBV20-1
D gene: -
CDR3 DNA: TGCAGTGCTAGAGATCCCCTAAACTACACCTTC
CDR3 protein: CSARDPLNYTF

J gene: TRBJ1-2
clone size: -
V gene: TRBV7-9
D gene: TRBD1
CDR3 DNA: TGTGCCAGCAGCTTCCCGACAGGGCCTCCTTATGGCTACACCTTC
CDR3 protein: CASSFPTGPPYGYTF

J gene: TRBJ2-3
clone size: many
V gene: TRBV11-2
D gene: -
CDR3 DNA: TGTGCCAGCAGCTCCCTCCCGGGACTGAGGCGGAATACGCAGTATTTT
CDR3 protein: CASSSLPGLRRNTQYF

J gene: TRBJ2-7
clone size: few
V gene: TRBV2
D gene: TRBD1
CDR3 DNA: TGTGCCAGCAGTGGGTCCGGGACAGTTTCGTTAATCTTC
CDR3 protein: CASSGSGTVSLIF

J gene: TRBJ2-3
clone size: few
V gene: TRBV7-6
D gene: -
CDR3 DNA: TGTGCCAGCAGCTTAGGGTATTCGGACTTAACAGATACGCAGTATTTT
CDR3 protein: CASSLGYSDLTDTQYF

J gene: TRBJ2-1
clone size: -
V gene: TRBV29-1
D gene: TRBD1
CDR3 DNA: TGCAGCGTTGAGTCTTATGGACAGGGCAATGAGCAGTTCTTC
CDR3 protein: CSVESYGQGNEQFF

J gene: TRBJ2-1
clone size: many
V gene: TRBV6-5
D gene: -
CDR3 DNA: TGTGCCAGCAACGACCGGCTGGGAGAGCAGTTCTTC
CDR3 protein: CASNDRLGEQFF

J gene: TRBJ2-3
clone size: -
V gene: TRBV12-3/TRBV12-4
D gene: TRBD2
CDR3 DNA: TGTGCCAGCATTCCTGGTCTGGCGGGAGGGAACACTAGCACAGATACGCAGTATTTT
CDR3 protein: CASIPGLAGGNTSTDTQYF

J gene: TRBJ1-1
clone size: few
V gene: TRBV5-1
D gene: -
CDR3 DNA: TGCGCCAGCAGCCTGTCGTCCCGGATGAACACTGAAGCTTTCTTT
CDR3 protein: CASSLSSRMNTEAFF

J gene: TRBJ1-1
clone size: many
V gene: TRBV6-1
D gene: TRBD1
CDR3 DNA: TGTGCCAGCAGGGAACAGGGGCGCGCTGAAGCTTTCTTT
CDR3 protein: CASREQGRAEAFF

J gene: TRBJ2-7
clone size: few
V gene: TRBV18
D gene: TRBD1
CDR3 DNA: TGTGCCAGCTCACCGGGACAGAACTACGAGCAGTACTTC
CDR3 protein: CASSPGQNYEQYF

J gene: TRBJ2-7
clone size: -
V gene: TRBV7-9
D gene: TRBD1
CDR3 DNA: TGTGCCAGCAGCTTCCGGGACAGGGGGTTCCACGAGCAGTACTTC
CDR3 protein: CASSFRDRGFHEQYF

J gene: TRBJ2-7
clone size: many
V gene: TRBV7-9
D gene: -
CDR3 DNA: TGTGCCAGCAGCTTAGGGGATGCGGGGAGTAGGTACGAGCAGTACTTC
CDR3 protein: CASSLGDAGSRYEQYF

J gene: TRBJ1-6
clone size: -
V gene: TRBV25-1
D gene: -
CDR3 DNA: TGTGCCAGCAGTGTAGGGGGGGCCTCTTCACCCCTCCACTTT
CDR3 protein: CASSVGGASSPLHF

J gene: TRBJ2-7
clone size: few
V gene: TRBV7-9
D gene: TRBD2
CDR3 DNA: TGTGCCAGCAGTCCGAGACTAGCGGGAGCTGAAGAGCAGTACTTC
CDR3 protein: CASSPRLAGAEEQYF

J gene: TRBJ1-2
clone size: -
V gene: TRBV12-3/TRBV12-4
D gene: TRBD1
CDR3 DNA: TGTGCCAGCAGAGGGTTGGGACAGACTAACTATGGCTACACCTTC
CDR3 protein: CASRGLGQTNYGYTF

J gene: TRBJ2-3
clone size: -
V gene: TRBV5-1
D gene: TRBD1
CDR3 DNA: TGCGCCAGCAGCTGGAGGGACAGGGGTGCAGATACGCAGTATTTT
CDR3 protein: CASSWRDRGADTQYF

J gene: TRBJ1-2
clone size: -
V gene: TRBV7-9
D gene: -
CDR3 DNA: TGTGCCAGCAGCTTAGCGCGCGGAGGGCGGTACTATGGCTACACCTTC
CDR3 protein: CASSLARGGRYYGYTF

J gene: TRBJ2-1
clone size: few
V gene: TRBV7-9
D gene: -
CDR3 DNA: TGTGCCAGCAGCTTACTAGACAGCGGCGGTCATGAGCAGTTCTTC
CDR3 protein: CASSLLDSGGHEQFF

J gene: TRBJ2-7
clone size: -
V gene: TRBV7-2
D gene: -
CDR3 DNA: TGTGCCAGCAGCTCGAGTTTGGGAGGCTGGTACGAGCAGTACTTC
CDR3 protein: CASSSSLGGWYEQYF

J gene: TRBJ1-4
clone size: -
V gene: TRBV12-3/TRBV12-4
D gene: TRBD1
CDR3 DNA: TGTGCCAGCAGCCCAGGACAGGCGACTAATGAAAAACTGTTTTTT
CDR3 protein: CASSPGQATNEKLFF

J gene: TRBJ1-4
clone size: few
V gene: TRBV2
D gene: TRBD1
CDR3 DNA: TGTGCCAGCAGTGAACAGACAGGGGGAGAAAAACTGTTTTTT
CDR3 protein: CASSEQTGGEKLFF

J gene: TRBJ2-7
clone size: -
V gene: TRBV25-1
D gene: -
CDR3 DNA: TGTGCCAGCAGTGAGATTGGACAGACCCGCTACGAGCAGTACTTC
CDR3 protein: CASSEIGQTRYEQYF

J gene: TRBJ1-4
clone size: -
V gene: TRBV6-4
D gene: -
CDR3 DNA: TGTGCCAGCCCGGTCTGGCAGGGATATGAAAAACTGTTTTTT
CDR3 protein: CASPVWQGYEKLFF

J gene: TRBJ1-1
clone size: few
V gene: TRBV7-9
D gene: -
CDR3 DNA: TGTGCCAGCAGCTTAGGAGTCAGTTTGAACACTGAAGCTTTCTTT
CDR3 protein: CASSLGVSLNTEAFF